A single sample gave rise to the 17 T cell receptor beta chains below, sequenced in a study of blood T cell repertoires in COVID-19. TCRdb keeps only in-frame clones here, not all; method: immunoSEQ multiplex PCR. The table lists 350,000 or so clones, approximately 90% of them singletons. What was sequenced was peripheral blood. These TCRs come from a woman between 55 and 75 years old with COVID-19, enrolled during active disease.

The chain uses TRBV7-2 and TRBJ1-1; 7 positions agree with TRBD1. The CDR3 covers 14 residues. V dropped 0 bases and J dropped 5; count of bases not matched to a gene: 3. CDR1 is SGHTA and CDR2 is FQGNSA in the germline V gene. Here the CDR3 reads CASSLAGQATEAFF. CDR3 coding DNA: TGTGCCAGCAGCTTAGCTGGACAGGCTACTGAAGCTTTCTTT.

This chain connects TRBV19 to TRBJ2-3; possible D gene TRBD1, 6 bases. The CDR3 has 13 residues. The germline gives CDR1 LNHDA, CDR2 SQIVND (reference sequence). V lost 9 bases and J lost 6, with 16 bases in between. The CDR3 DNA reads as TGTGCCAGCCGGGACACTTCGTTGGATACGCAGTATTTT. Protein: CASRDTSLDTQYF.

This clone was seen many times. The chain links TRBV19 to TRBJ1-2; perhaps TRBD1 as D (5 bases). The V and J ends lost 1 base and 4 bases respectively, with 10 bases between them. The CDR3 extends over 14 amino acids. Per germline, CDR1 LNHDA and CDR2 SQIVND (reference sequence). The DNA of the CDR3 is TGTGCCAGTAGTATAGCCCCCCAGGGCTATGGCTACACCTTC. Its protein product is CASSIAPQGYGYTF.

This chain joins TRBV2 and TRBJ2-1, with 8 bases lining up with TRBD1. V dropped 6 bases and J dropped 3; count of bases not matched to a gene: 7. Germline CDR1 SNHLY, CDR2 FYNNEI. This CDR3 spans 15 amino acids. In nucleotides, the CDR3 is TGTGCCAGCAGCCCCGGACAGGGTATCTACAATGAGCAGTTCTTC. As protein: CASSPGQGIYNEQFF.

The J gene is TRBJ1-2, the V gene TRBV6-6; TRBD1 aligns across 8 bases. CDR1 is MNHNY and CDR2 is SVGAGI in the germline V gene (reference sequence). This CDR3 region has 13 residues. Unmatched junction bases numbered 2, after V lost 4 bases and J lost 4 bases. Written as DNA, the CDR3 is TGTGCCAGCAGTTGGACAGGGTCCTATGGCTACACCTTC. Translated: CASSWTGSYGYTF.

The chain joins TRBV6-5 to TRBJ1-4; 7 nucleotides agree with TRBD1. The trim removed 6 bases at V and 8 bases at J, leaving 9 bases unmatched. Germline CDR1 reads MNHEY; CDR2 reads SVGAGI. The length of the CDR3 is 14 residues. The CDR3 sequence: CASRHKTGLEKLFF. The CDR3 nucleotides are TGTGCCAGCAGGCATAAGACAGGGCTAGAAAAACTGTTTTTT.

The CDR3 sequence: CASSLAQGRTIYF. The CDR3 DNA is TGTGCCAGCAGTTTAGCCCAGGGGAGAACCATATATTTT. V gene TRBV12-3 or TRBV12-4 combines with J gene TRBJ1-3; the D gene is possibly TRBD1 (6 bases). V shed 0 bases and J shed 10 bases, with 10 bases lying between them. There are 13 residues in the CDR3.

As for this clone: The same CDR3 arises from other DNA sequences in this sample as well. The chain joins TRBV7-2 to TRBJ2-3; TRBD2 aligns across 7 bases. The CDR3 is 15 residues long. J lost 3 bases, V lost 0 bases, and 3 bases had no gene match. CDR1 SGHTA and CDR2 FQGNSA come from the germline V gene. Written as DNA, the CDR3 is TGTGCCAGCAGCTTAGCGGGGGGGAGTACAGATACGCAGTATTTT. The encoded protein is CASSLAGGSTDTQYF.

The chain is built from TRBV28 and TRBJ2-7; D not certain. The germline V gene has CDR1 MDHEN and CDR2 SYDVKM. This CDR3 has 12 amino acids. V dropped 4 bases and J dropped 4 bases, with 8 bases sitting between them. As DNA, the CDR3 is TGTGCCAGCAGTTCCAGGTTATACGAGCAGTACTTC. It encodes CASSSRLYEQYF.

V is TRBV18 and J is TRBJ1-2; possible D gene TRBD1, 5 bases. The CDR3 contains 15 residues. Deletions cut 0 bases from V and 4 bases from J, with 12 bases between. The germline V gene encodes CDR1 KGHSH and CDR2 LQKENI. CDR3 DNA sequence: TGTGCCAGCTCACCACCGCCAGGGTTGGGCTATGGCTACACCTTC. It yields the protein CASSPPPGLGYGYTF.

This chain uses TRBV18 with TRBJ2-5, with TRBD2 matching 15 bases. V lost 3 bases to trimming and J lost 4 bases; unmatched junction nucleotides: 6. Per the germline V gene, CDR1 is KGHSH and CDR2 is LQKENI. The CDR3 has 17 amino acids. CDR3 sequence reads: CASSPKGLAGGAETQYF. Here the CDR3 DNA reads TGTGCCAGCTCACCCAAGGGACTAGCGGGGGGTGCAGAGACCCAGTACTTC.

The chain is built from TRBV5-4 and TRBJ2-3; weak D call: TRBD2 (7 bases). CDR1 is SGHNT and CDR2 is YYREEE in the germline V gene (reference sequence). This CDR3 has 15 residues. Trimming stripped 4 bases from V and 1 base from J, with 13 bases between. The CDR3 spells CASSRQGGGTDTQYF. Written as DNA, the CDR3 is TGTGCCAGCAGCCGTCAAGGGGGGGGCACAGATACGCAGTATTTT.

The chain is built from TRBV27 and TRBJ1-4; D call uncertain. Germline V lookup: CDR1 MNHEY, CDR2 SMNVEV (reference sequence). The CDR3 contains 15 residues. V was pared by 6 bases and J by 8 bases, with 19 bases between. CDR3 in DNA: TGTGCCAGCAGCCGCGGTGTAGGTGCATACGAAAAACTGTTTTTT. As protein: CASSRGVGAYEKLFF. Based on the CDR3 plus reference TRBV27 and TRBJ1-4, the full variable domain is EAQVTQNPRYLITVTGKKLTVTCSQNMNHEYMSWYRQDPGLGLRQIYYSMNVEVTDKGDVPEGYKVSRKEKRNFPLILESPSPNQTSLYFCASSRGVGAYEKLFFGSGTQLSVL.

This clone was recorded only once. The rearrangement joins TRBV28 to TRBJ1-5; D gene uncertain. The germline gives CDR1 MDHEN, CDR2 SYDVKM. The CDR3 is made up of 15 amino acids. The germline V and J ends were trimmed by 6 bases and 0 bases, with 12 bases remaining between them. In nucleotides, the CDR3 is TGTGCCAGCAGCACCGGAGCTTATAGCAATCAGCCCCAGCATTTT. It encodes CASSTGAYSNQPQHF.

The CDR3 region is CASSGGTSGRISTDTQYF. CDR3 DNA: TGTGCCAGCAGCGGAGGGACTAGCGGCCGCATTAGCACAGATACGCAGTATTTT. The chain combines TRBV9 with TRBJ2-3; the match to TRBD2 covers 11 bases. The CDR3 has 18 amino acids. In germline, CDR1 is SGDLS, CDR2 YYNGEE. V lost 3 bases to trimming and J lost 0 bases; unmatched junction nucleotides: 9. Full variable domain (rest looked up from reference TRBV9 and TRBJ2-3): DSGVTQTPKHLITATGQRVTLRCSPRSGDLSVYWYQQSLDQGLQFLIQYYNGEERAKGNILERFSAQQFPDLHSELNLSSLELGDSALYFCASSGGTSGRISTDTQYFGPGTRLTVL.

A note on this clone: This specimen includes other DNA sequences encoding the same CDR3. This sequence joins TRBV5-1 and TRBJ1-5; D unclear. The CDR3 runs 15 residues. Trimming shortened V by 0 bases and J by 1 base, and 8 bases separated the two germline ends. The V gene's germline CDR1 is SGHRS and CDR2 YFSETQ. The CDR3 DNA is TGCGCCAGCAGCTTGGACGGGGTAAGCAATCAGCCCCAGCATTTT. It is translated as CASSLDGVSNQPQHF.

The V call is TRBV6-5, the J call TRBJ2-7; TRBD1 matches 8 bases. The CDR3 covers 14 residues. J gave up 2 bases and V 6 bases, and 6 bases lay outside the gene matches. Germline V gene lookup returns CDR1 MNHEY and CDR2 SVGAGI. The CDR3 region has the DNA TGTGCCAGCAGAGTTGGACAGGGTACCTACGAGCAGTACTTC. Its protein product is CASRVGQGTYEQYF.